Given below is one TCR beta chain in context. The PCR used 60 Vbeta and 13 Jbeta primers. Some clones are missing from TCRdb's copy, which holds only in-frame ones; the method was immunoSEQ multiplex PCR. The sample has around 170,000 clones, 80% seen once. The CDR3 loop spans 15 amino acids. CDR1 is MNHEY, CDR2 SMNVEV, per germline (reference sequence). The V gene end was trimmed by 6 bases and the J gene end by 9 bases; junction bases not matched to a gene: 10. This entry belongs to a study of cytomegalovirus exposure and HLA in healthy donors. This chain links TRBV27 with TRBJ1-6, with 8 bases lining up with TRBD1. Sequencing was performed on PBMCs. This TCR came from a woman between 45 and 65 years old in good health and CMV-seropositive. The CDR3 is CASRNPGQASSPLHF. CDR3 in DNA: TGTGCCAGCAGAAACCCGGGACAGGCTAGTTCACCCCTCCACTTT.